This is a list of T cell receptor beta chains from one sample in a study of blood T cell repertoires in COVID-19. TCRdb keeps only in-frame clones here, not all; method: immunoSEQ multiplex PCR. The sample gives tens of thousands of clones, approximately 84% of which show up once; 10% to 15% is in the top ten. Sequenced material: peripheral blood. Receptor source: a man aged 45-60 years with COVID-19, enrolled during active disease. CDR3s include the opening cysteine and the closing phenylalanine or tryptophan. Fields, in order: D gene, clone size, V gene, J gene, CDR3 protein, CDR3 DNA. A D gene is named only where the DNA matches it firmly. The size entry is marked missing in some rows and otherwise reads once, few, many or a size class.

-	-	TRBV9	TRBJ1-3	CASSAGGSGNTIYF	TGTGCCAGCAGCGCCGGGGGGTCTGGAAACACCATATATTTT
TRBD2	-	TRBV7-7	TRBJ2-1	CASSLAGGQNEQFF	TGTGCCAGCAGCCTAGCGGGGGGGCAGAATGAGCAGTTCTTC
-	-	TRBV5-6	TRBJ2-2	CASSFRGNTGELFF	TGTGCCAGCAGCTTCAGGGGAAACACCGGGGAGCTGTTTTTT
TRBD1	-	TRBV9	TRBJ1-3	CASSPRTGTGGNTIYF	TGTGCCAGCAGCCCCCGGACAGGGACGGGCGGAAACACCATATATTTT
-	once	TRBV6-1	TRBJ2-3	CASSEGVLAQDTQYF	TGTGCCAGCAGTGAAGGGGTCCTAGCCCAAGATACGCAGTATTTT
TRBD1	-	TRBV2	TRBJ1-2	CASSATGEAWGYTF	TGTGCCAGCAGCGCGACAGGGGAGGCTTGGGGCTACACCTTC
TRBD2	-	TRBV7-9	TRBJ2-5	CASSLEAGKETQYF	TGTGCCAGCAGCTTAGAAGCGGGGAAAGAGACCCAGTACTTC
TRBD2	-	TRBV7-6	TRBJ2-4	CASSLAGGAKNIQYF	TGTGCCAGCAGCTTAGCGGGGGGGGCCAAAAACATTCAGTACTTC
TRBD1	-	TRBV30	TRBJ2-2	CAWNSFGQGIDTGELFF	TGTGCCTGGAATAGTTTCGGACAGGGGATCGACACCGGGGAGCTGTTTTTT
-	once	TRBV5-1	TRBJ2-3	CASSLAGQGTNTDTQYF	TGCGCCAGCAGCTTGGCGGGGCAGGGGACAAACACAGATACGCAGTATTTT
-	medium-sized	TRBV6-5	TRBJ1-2	CASSYSNREGYGYTF	TGTGCCAGCAGTTACTCGAATAGGGAGGGTTATGGCTACACCTTC
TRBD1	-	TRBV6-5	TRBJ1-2	CASLGQGHYGYTF	TGTGCCAGCCTAGGACAGGGGCACTATGGCTACACCTTC
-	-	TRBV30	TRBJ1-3	CAWRDRDTAGNTIYF	TGTGCCTGGAGGGACCGGGACACCGCTGGAAACACCATATATTTT
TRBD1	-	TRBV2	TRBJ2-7	CASSEEGAQFYEQYF	TGTGCCAGCAGTGAAGAGGGGGCTCAGTTCTACGAGCAGTACTTC
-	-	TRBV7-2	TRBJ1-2	CASSLDTGNYGYTF	TGTGCCAGCAGCTTAGATACAGGGAACTATGGCTACACCTTC
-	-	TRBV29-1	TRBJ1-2	CSVVGGGRIGGYTF	TGCAGCGTTGTAGGGGGTGGTCGGATCGGCGGCTACACCTTC
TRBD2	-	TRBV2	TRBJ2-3	CASSARSGGGDTQYF	TGTGCCAGCAGTGCCCGGAGCGGGGGGGGAGATACGCAGTATTTT
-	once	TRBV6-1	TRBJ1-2	CASSEFGRGGYTF	TGTGCCAGCAGTGAATTTGGGAGGGGGGGCTACACCTTC
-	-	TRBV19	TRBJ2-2	CASSELGGSITGELFF	TGTGCCAGTAGTGAACTGGGCGGGTCGATTACCGGGGAGCTGTTTTTT
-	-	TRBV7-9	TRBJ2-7	CASSLSFRGYEQYF	TGTGCCAGCAGCTTAAGCTTCCGTGGCTACGAGCAGTACTTC
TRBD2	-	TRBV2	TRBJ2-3	CASSRLATDGGTQYF	TGTGCCAGCAGCAGACTAGCGACTGATGGTGGTACGCAGTATTTT
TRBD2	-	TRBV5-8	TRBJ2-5	CASRLIIAGSSGETQYF	TGTGCCAGTCGTTTGATAATAGCGGGGTCTTCGGGGGAGACCCAGTACTTC
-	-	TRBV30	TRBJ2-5	CAWSTVERAREYF	TGTGCCTGGAGTACCGTGGAGCGGGCTAGGGAGTACTTC
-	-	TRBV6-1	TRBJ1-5	CASSETYYSNQPQHF	TGTGCCAGCAGTGAAACATACTATAGCAATCAGCCCCAGCATTTT
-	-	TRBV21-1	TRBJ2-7	CASSKEGLAGWRRSYEQYF	TGTGCCAGCAGCAAAGAGGGACTAGCGGGGTGGCGTAGGTCCTACGAGCAGTACTTC
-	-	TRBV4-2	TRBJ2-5	CASSQQAEGETQYF	TGTGCTAGCAGCCAACAGGCGGAGGGGGAGACCCAGTACTTC